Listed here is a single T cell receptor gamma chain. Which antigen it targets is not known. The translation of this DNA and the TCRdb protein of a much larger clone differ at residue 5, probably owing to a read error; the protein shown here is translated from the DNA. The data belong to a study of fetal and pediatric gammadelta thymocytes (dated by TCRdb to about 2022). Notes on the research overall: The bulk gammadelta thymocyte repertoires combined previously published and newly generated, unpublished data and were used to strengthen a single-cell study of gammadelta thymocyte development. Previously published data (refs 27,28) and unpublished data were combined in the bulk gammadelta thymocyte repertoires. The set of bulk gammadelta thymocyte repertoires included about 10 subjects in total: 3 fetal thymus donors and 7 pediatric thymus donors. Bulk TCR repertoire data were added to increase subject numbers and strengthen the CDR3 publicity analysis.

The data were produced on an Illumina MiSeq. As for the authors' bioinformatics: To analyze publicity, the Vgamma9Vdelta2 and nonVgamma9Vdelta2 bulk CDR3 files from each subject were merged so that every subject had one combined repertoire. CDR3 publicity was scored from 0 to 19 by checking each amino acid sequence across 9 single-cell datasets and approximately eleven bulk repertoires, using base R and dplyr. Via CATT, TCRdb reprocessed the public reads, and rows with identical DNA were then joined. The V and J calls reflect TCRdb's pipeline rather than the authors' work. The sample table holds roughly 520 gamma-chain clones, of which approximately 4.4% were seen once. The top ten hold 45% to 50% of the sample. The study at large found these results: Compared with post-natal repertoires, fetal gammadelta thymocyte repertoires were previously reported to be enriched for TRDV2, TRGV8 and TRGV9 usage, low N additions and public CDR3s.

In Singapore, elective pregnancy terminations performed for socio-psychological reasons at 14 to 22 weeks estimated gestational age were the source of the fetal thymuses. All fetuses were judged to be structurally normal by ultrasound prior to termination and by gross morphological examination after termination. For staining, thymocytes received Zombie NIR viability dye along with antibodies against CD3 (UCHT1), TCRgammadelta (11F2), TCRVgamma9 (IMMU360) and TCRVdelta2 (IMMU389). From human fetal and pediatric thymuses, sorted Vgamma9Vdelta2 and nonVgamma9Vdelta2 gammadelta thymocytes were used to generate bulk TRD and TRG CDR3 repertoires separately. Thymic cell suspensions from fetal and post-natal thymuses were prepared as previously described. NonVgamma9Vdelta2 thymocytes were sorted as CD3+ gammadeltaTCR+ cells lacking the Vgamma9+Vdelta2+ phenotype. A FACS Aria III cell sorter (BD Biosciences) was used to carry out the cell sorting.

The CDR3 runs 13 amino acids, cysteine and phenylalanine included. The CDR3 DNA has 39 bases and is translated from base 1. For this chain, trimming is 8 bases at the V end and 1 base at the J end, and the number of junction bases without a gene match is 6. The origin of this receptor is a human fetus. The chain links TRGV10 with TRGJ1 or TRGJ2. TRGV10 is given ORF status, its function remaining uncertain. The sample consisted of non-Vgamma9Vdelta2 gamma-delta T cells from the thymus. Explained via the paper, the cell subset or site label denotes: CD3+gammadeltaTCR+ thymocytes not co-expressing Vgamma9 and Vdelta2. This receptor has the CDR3 CAAWEYNYYKKLF. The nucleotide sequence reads TGTGCTGCGTGGGAGTATAATTATTATAAGAAACTCTTT.